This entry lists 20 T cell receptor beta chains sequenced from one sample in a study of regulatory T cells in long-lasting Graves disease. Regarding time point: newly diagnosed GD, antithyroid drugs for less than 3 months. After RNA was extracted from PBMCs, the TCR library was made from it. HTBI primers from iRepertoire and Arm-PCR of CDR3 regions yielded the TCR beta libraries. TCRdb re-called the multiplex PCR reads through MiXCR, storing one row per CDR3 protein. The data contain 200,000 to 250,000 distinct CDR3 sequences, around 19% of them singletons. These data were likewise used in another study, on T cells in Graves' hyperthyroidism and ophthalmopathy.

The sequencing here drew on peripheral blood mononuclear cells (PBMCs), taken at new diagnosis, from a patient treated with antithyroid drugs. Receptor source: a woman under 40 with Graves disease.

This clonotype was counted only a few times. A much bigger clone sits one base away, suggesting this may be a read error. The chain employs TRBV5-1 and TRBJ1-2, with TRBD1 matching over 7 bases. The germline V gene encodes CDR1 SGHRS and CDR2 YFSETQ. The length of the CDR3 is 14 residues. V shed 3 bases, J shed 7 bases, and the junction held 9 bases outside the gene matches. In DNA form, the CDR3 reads TGCGCCAGCAGCTCCGGACAGGTCCGTGCTGGCTACACCTTC. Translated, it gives CASSSGQVRAGYTF.

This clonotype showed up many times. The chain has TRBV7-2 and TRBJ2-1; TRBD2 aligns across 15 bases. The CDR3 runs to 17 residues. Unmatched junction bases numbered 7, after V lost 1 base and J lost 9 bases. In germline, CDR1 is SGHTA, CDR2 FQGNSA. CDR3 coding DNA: TGTGCCAGCAGCTTAGTGGGTTGGACTAGCGGGAGGGGTGAGCAGTTCTTC. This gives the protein CASSLVGWTSGRGEQFF.

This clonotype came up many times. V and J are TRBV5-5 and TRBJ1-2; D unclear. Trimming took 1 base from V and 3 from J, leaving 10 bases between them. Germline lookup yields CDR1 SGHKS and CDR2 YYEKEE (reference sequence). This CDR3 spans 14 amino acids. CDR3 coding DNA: TGTGCCAGCAGCTTGAGGGAAGGCTACTATGGCTACACCTTC. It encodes CASSLREGYYGYTF.

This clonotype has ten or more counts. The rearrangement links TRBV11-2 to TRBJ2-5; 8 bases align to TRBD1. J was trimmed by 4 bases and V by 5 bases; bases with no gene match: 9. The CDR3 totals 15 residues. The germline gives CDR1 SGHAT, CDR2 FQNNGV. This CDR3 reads CASSPTGGVGETQYF. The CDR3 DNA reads TGTGCCAGCAGCCCAACAGGGGGTGTAGGAGAGACCCAGTACTTC.

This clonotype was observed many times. Written as DNA, the CDR3 is TGTGCCAGCTCACCGGCAGGAGAGACCACTGAAGCTTTCTTT. Its protein product is CASSPAGETTEAFF. The V call is TRBV18, the J call TRBJ1-1; no firm D call. The germline CDR1 and CDR2 sequences are KGHSH and LQKENI. Trimming took off 3 bases at V and 4 bases at J, with 12 bases between the two ends. The CDR3 covers 14 residues.

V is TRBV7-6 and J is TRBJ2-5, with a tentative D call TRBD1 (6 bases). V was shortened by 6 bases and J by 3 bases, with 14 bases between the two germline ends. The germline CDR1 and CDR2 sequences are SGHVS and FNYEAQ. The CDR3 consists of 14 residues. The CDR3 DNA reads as TGTGCCAGCAGTCTTACAGGGATCGAAGAGACCCAGTACTTC. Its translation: CASSLTGIEETQYF.

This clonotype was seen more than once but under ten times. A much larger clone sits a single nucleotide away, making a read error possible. CDR3 in amino acids: CASSGGGLTQETQHF. CDR3 nucleotides: TGTGCCAGCAGCGGTGGCGGACTAACTCAAGAGACCCAGCACTTC. J is TRBJ2-5 and V is TRBV9, with a tentative D call TRBD2 (6 bases). This CDR3 comprises 15 residues. CDR1 SGDLS and CDR2 YYNGEE come from the germline V gene.

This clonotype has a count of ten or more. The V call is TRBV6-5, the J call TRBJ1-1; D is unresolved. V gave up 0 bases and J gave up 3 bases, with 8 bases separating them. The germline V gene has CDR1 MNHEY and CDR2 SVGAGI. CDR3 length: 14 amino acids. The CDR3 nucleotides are TGTGCCAGCAGTTACTCGAGCCGGGACACTGAAGCTTTCTTT. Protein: CASSYSSRDTEAFF.

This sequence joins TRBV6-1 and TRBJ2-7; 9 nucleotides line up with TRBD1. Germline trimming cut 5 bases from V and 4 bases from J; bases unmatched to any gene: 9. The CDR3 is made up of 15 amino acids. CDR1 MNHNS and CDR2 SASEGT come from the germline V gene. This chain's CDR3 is CASSITGGTLYEQYF. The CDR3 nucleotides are TGTGCCAGCAGTATAACAGGGGGCACTCTGTACGAGCAGTACTTC.

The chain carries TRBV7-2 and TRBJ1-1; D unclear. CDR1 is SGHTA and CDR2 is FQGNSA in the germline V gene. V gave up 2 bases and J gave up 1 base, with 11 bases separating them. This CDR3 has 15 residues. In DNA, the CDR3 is TGTGCCAGCAGCTTAAACTTGGGCACGAACACTGAAGCTTTCTTT. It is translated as CASSLNLGTNTEAFF.

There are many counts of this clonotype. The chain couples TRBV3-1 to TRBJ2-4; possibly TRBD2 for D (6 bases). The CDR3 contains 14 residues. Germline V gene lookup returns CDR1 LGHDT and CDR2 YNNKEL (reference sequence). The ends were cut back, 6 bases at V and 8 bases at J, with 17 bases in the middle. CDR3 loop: CASRGTSPLDIQYF. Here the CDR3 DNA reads TGTGCCAGCAGGGGGACTTCTCCCTTGGACATTCAGTACTTC. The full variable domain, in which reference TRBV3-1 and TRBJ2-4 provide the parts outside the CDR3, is DTAVSQTPKYLVTQMGNDKSIKCEQNLGHDTMYWYKQDSKKFLKIMFSYNNKELIINETVPNRFSPKSPDKAHLNLHINSLELGDSAVYFCASRGTSPLDIQYFGAGTRLSVL.

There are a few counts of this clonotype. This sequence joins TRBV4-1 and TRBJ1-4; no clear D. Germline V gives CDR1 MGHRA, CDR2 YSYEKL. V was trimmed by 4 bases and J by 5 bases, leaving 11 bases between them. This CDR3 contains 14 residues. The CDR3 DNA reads TGCGCCAGCAGCCGTCTCGGATTCAATGAAAAACTGTTTTTT. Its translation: CASSRLGFNEKLFF.

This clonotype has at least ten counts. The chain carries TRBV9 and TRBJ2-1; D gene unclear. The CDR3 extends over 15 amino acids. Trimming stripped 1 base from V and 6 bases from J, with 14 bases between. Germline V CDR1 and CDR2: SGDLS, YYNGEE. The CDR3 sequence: CASSVSWGKGNEQFF. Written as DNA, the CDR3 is TGTGCCAGCAGCGTATCGTGGGGAAAGGGCAATGAGCAGTTCTTC.

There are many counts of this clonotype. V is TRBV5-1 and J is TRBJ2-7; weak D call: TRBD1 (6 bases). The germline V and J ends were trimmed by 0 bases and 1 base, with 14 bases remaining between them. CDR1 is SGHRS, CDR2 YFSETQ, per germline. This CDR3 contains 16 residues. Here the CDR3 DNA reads TGCGCCAGCAGCTTGGGGCCAGGGGTTCTATCCTACGAGCAGTACTTC. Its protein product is CASSLGPGVLSYEQYF.

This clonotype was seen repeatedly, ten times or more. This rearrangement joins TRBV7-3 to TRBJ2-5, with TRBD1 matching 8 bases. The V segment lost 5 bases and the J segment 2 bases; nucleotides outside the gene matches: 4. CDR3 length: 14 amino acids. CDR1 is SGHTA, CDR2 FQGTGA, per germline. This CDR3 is CASSATGAQETQYF. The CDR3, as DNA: TGTGCCAGCAGCGCGACAGGGGCGCAAGAGACCCAGTACTTC.

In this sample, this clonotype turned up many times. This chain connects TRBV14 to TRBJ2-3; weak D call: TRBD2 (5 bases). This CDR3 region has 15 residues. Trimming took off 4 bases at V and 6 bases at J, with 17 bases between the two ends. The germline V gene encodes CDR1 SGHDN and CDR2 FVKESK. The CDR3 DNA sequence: TGTGCCAGCAGCCTGATCCGGATTGGGGAGGATACGCAGTATTTT. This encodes CASSLIRIGEDTQYF. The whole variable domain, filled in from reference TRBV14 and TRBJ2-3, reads EAGVTQFPSHSVIEKGQTVTLRCDPISGHDNLYWYRRVMGKEIKFLLHFVKESKQDESGMPNNRFLAERTGGTYSTLKVQPAELEDSGVYFCASSLIRIGEDTQYFGPGTRLTVL.

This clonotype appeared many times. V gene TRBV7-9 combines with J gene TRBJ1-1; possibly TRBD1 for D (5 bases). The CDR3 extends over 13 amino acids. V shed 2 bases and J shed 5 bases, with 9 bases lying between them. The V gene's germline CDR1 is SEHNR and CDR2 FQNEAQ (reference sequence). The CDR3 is CASSLLGETEAFF. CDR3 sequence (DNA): TGTGCCAGCAGCTTATTGGGGGAAACTGAAGCTTTCTTT.

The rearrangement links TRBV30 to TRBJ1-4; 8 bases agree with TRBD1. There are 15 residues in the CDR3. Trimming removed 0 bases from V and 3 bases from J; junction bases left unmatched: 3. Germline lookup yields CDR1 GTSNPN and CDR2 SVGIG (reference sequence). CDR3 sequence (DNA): TGTGCCTGGAGTGTACAGGGGGGTGCTAATGAAAAACTGTTTTTT. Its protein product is CAWSVQGGANEKLFF.

As DNA, the CDR3 is TGTGCCAGCACCAGTGACAGGGCTCCCCTGGTTGAGCAGTACTTC. This gives the protein CASTSDRAPLVEQYF. The rearrangement links TRBV5-4 to TRBJ2-7, with 7 bases aligning to TRBD1. The CDR3 covers 15 residues. Germline values: CDR1 SGHNT, CDR2 YYREEE (reference sequence). Trimming cost V 6 bases and J 7 bases; bases outside gene matches: 16.

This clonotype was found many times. CDR3 amino acids: CASSPSYRDRGNTEAFF. DNA for the CDR3: TGTGCCAGCTCACCGTCATACCGGGACAGGGGGAACACTGAAGCTTTCTTT. This chain links TRBV18 with TRBJ1-1; 10 nucleotides match TRBD1. CDR1 and CDR2 from the germline V gene are KGHSH and LQKENI. The CDR3 sequence is 17 residues long. After removal of 3 bases from V and 1 base from J, the junction contained 8 bases not matched to a gene.